Listed here are 21 T cell receptor beta chains from one sample, sequenced in a study of cytomegalovirus exposure and HLA in healthy donors. With 60 Vbeta and 13 Jbeta primers, the PCR was carried out. Sequencing was performed with immunoSEQ multiplex PCR; in TCRdb, only in-frame clones are kept and a portion is missing. The sample records 200,000 or so clones, 78% being singletons. Sequencing was performed on PBMCs. The receptor set was obtained from a woman in her 30s in good health and CMV-seropositive.

This clone was detected only a few times. The rearrangement links TRBV7-9 to TRBJ1-1; D may be TRBD1 (6 bases). Trimming took 3 bases from V and 0 from J, leaving 8 bases between them. The CDR3 loop spans 14 amino acids. Germline loops: CDR1 SEHNR, CDR2 FQNEAQ (reference sequence). CDR3: CASSFGGMNTEAFF. As DNA, the CDR3 is TGTGCCAGCAGCTTTGGGGGCATGAACACTGAAGCTTTCTTT.

V and J are TRBV19 and TRBJ2-1; the match to TRBD2 covers 8 bases. Germline CDR1 is LNHDA and CDR2 is SQIVND (reference sequence). This CDR3 is 15 amino acids long. V lost 5 bases to trimming and J lost 2 bases; unmatched junction nucleotides: 5. CDR3 nucleotides: TGTGCCAGTAGTTTCACTAGCGGAACCTACAATGAGCAGTTCTTC. It codes for CASSFTSGTYNEQFF.

This chain connects TRBV7-3 to TRBJ2-3; 7 bases are a match to TRBD2. The CDR3 totals 16 residues. V lost 8 bases and J lost 2; bases outside the gene matches: 13. Germline lookup yields CDR1 SGHTA and CDR2 FQGTGA. CDR3 nucleotides: TGTGCCAGCGCAAAAGGGTCGCGGGGGTCCACAGATACGCAGTATTTT. Protein: CASAKGSRGSTDTQYF.

The rearrangement joins TRBV6-5 to TRBJ1-2; D unclear. The ends were cut back, 7 bases at V and 5 bases at J, with 11 bases in the middle. Looked up from germline, CDR1 is MNHEY and CDR2 is SVGAGI. The CDR3 extends over 12 amino acids. The CDR3 DNA follows: TGTGCCAGCAAGATAGGAGATTATGGCTACACCTTC. Its protein product is CASKIGDYGYTF.

The chain is built from TRBV6-1 and TRBJ2-7; maybe TRBD1 (5 bases). The germline CDR1 and CDR2 sequences are MNHNS and SASEGT. This CDR3 has 14 amino acids. Trimming shortened V by 3 bases and J by 3 bases, and 12 bases separated the two germline ends. The chain's CDR3 is CASSDRTGIYEQYF. DNA of the CDR3: TGTGCCAGCAGTGACCGAACAGGCATCTACGAGCAGTACTTC.

The rearrangement links TRBV29-1 to TRBJ1-6; D gene ambiguous. V was pared by 5 bases and J by 7 bases, with 15 bases between. Germline V gene lookup returns CDR1 SQVTM and CDR2 ANQGSEA. The CDR3 extends over 14 amino acids. The CDR3 DNA follows: TGCAGCGTTCAGGCCCTGGATCGAAATTCACCCCTCCACTTT. Translating gives CSVQALDRNSPLHF.

The gene calls are TRBV10-3 and TRBJ2-3, with D unresolved. The V and J ends lost 6 bases and 0 bases respectively, with 7 bases between them. CDR3 length equals 13 residues. Germline lookup yields CDR1 ENHRY and CDR2 SYGVKD. CDR3 bases: TGTGCCATCAGACCCGGGAGCACAGATACGCAGTATTTT. This codes for CAIRPGSTDTQYF.

The rearrangement links TRBV28 to TRBJ2-2; a possible D gene is TRBD2 (6 bases). This CDR3 region has 14 residues. Germline V gene sequence: CDR1 MDHEN, CDR2 SYDVKM. The V end lost 6 bases, the J end lost 11 bases, and 19 bases lay between the germline ends. Here the CDR3 DNA reads TGTGCCAGCAGGATCCCGGAGGGACTTTCCGAGCTGTTTTTT. This encodes CASRIPEGLSELFF.

The chain links TRBV5-1 to TRBJ2-4; weak D call: TRBD1 (6 bases). CDR3 length: 15 residues. Germline lookup yields CDR1 SGHRS and CDR2 YFSETQ. The germline V and J ends were trimmed by 4 bases and 3 bases, with 14 bases remaining between them. The CDR3 sequence is CASSINTGLKNIQYF. The CDR3 DNA reads TGCGCCAGCAGCATAAATACAGGGCTCAAAAACATTCAGTACTTC.

V gene TRBV9 combines with J gene TRBJ1-1; D call uncertain. With 5 bases removed from V and 4 bases from J, the gap between germline ends came to 15 bases. The length of the CDR3 is 14 residues. CDR1 and CDR2 from the germline V gene are SGDLS and YYNGEE. The CDR3 protein is CASSHKAGSTEAFF. CDR3 nucleotide sequence: TGTGCCAGCAGTCACAAGGCGGGATCCACTGAAGCTTTCTTT.

Concerning this clone itself: The junction and the germline gene differ at one end; a read error may be behind it. CDR3 DNA: TGTGCCGGCAGTTTGCTTTGGGCAGGAAACCCTAATCAGCCCCAGCATTTT. This encodes CAGSLLWAGNPNQPQHF. V and J are TRBV28 and TRBJ1-5; D call uncertain. The CDR3 extends over 17 amino acids. Germline values: CDR1 MDHEN, CDR2 SYDVKM.

The chain recombines TRBV14 with TRBJ1-2, with a weak D call TRBD1 (5 bases). The CDR3 extends over 16 amino acids. Per the germline V gene, CDR1 is SGHDN and CDR2 is FVKESK. V was clipped by 4 bases and J by 4 bases, with 19 bases between them. The CDR3 protein is CASSPLQGVLSYGYTF. In nucleotides, the CDR3 is TGTGCCAGCAGCCCGCTTCAGGGTGTGCTGAGCTATGGCTACACCTTC. Drawing the rest from reference TRBV14 and TRBJ1-2, the complete variable domain is EAGVTQFPSHSVIEKGQTVTLRCDPISGHDNLYWYRRVMGKEIKFLLHFVKESKQDESGMPNNRFLAERTGGTYSTLKVQPAELEDSGVYFCASSPLQGVLSYGYTFGSGTRLTVV.

This chain joins TRBV20-1 and TRBJ1-2; the D gene is possibly TRBD1 (6 bases). Trimming pared 3 bases from V and 7 bases from J, leaving 9 bases between. This CDR3 region has 11 residues. Germline V CDR1 and CDR2: DFQATT, SNEGSKA (reference sequence). The CDR3 nucleotides read TGCAGTGCTAGCACAGGGAGTGGCTACACCTTC. Translation gives CSASTGSGYTF.

V usage is TRBV27 and J usage is TRBJ2-3; D is perhaps TRBD1 (6 bases). V was clipped by 6 bases and J by 2 bases, with 18 bases between them. The germline gives CDR1 MNHEY, CDR2 SMNVEV (reference sequence). The length of the CDR3 is 16 residues. In DNA, the CDR3 is TGTGCCAGCAGCTCCGGACAGAAACTTTACACAGATACGCAGTATTTT. This codes for CASSSGQKLYTDTQYF.

This sequence joins TRBV5-1 and TRBJ2-2; weak D call: TRBD1 (7 bases). Between the trimmed V and J ends, which lost 2 bases and 6 bases, there was a span of 14 bases. The CDR3 has 15 residues. CDR1 is SGHRS, CDR2 YFSETQ, per germline. The CDR3 nucleotides read TGCGCCAGCAGCTTAGTTGACAGGGAGGCCGGGGAGCTGTTTTTT. It yields the protein CASSLVDREAGELFF.

The count of this clone is one. V and J are TRBV6-5 and TRBJ2-7, with 8 positions matching TRBD2. V shed 4 bases, J shed 3 bases, and the junction held 5 bases outside the gene matches. This CDR3 region has 14 residues. Germline assignment: CDR1 MNHEY and CDR2 SVGAGI. The CDR3 is CASSSPAGGYEQYF. The CDR3 coding sequence is TGTGCCAGCAGTTCCCCTGCGGGAGGCTACGAGCAGTACTTC.

This clone was observed many times. V is TRBV25-1 and J is TRBJ2-2, with 12 bases lining up with TRBD2. Germline assignment: CDR1 MGHDK and CDR2 SYGVNS. This CDR3 is built from 18 residues. V dropped 1 base and J dropped 5; count of bases not matched to a gene: 8. CDR3 sequence: CASSEFLTSGRGTGELFF. Here the CDR3 DNA reads TGTGCCAGCAGTGAATTCCTGACTAGCGGGAGAGGGACCGGGGAGCTGTTTTTT.

This clone was found once. The chain carries TRBV2 and TRBJ2-5; 9 bases match TRBD1. This CDR3 contains 14 residues. V was pared by 6 bases and J by 3 bases, with 5 bases of the junction left unmatched. Germline V gene data show CDR1 as SNHLY and CDR2 as FYNNEI. Here the CDR3 DNA reads TGTGCCAGCAGAGCCGGGACAGGGAAAGAGACCCAGTACTTC. Its translation: CASRAGTGKETQYF.

The V call is TRBV6-1, the J call TRBJ2-7; TRBD1 might be the D (6 bases). Germline CDR1 MNHNS, CDR2 SASEGT. The length of the CDR3 is 16 residues. V lost 0 bases and J lost 2, with 14 bases in between. The CDR3 DNA reads as TGTGCCAGCAGTGAAGCGTACGGGACACCTACCTACGAGCAGTACTTC. This gives the protein CASSEAYGTPTYEQYF.

The chain links TRBV6-1 to TRBJ1-1; D gene ambiguous. CDR1 MNHNS and CDR2 SASEGT come from the germline V gene. The CDR3 is 11 amino acids. V was pared by 6 bases and J by 4 bases, with 6 bases between. The CDR3 DNA reads as TGTGCCAGCAGGAGTGGCACTGAAGCTTTCTTT. It yields the protein CASRSGTEAFF.

V usage is TRBV29-1 and J usage is TRBJ1-3; no clear D gene. The V end was cut by 7 bases, the J end by 2 bases, with 9 bases between. The germline V gene encodes CDR1 SQVTM and CDR2 ANQGSEA. CDR3 length: 12 amino acids. CDR3 region: CSGRSPGNTIYF. In DNA, the CDR3 is TGCAGCGGGCGGAGCCCTGGAAACACCATATATTTT.